Listed below are T cell receptor beta chains from one sample, sequenced in a study of shared clonotypes between healthy human individuals. This table comes from immunoSEQ multiplex PCR, and its TCRdb copy is limited to in-frame clones, with some not included. The sample lists roughly 2.2 million clones, 85% to 95% seen once, with 0.39% in the top ten. The sample consisted of naive CD4+ T cells from PBMCs. The receptors shown here come from a man aged 18 to 30 in good health. Some clones in this sample may be carry-over from other donors' samples. The CDR3 runs from the conserved cysteine through the conserved F or W. A D gene is named only where the DNA matches it firmly. Clone size, where shown, is once, few, many, or a class for clones that have expanded.

d_gene,j_gene,abundance,v_gene,CDR3nt,CDR3aa
.,TRBJ1-1,.,TRBV2,TGTGCCAGCAGTGGGGTTGGGGTCGGGAGGAACACTGAAGCTTTCTTT,CASSGVGVGRNTEAFF
.,TRBJ2-1,.,TRBV10-3,TGTGCCATCAGTGGAGTTAGATCGAGCTCCTACAATGAGCAGTTCTTC,CAISGVRSSSYNEQFF
.,TRBJ2-5,.,TRBV7-9,TGTGCCAGCAGCTTAGTGCTGGAGTCGACCCAGTACTTC,CASSLVLESTQYF
.,TRBJ2-3,.,TRBV15,TGTGCCACCAGCAGAGATGCGGTTCATAGCACAGATACGCAGTATTTT,CATSRDAVHSTDTQYF
.,TRBJ1-3,.,TRBV28,TGTGCCAGCAGTTTGCGGGGTCGAAACACCATATATTTT,CASSLRGRNTIYF
.,TRBJ2-2,.,TRBV5-1,TGCGCCAGCGGTGGGGTCGGCCCTGCCGGGGAGCTGTTTTTT,CASGGVGPAGELFF
.,TRBJ2-2,.,TRBV7-3,TGTGCCAGCAGCTTAAACGGCCCAAGGCGAACCGGGGAGCTGTTTTTT,CASSLNGPRRTGELFF
.,TRBJ2-6,.,TRBV28,TGTGCCAGCAGGGCGCAGGGGGGCTCTGGGGCCAACGTCCTGACTTTC,CASRAQGGSGANVLTF
TRBD2,TRBJ2-7,.,TRBV4-1,TGCGCCAGCAGCCAAGACGGGGGGAGCCGCTACGAGCAGTACTTC,CASSQDGGSRYEQYF
TRBD2,TRBJ2-1,.,TRBV18,TGTGCCAGCTCACTGCTAGCGGACGGCTACAATGAGCAGTTCTTC,CASSLLADGYNEQFF
.,TRBJ2-4,.,TRBV20-1,TGCAGAGGGGGGGACCACGCGGGTCAGTACTTC,CRGGDHAGQYF
.,TRBJ1-1,.,TRBV7-9,TGTGCCAGCAGCTTACGAATGGGTACTGAAGCTTTCTTT,CASSLRMGTEAFF
TRBD1,TRBJ2-1,.,TRBV6-6,TGTGCCAGCAGCTACTCCGGGACAGGGCTTTATGAGCAGTTCTTC,CASSYSGTGLYEQFF
TRBD1,TRBJ1-2,few,TRBV6-6,TGTGCCAGCAGTACCAGGACAGGGCCTAATGGCTACACCTTC,CASSTRTGPNGYTF
.,TRBJ2-5,.,TRBV11-2,TGTGCCAGCAGCGACCCGGGACTCAACATTGTAAAGACCCAGTACTTC,CASSDPGLNIVKTQYF
TRBD1,TRBJ2-5,.,TRBV28,TGTGCCAGCAACCAACTGACAGGGGGAGCAGAGACCCAGTACTTC,CASNQLTGGAETQYF
.,TRBJ2-7,.,TRBV7-2,TGTGCCAGCAGCTTAGTACAGAGTGGGGGGAGTCGGTACGAGCAGTACTTC,CASSLVQSGGSRYEQYF
TRBD1,TRBJ1-2,.,TRBV27,TGTGCCAGCAGGCAACCGGGACAGGGGGGTTCGGGTGGCTACACCTTC,CASRQPGQGGSGGYTF
.,TRBJ2-3,.,TRBV7-2,TGTGCCAGCAGCTTAGTGCCTAGCAGCGCAGATACGCAGTATTTT,CASSLVPSSADTQYF
TRBD1,TRBJ2-7,.,TRBV15,TGTGCCACCAGCAGTCTGGGACAGTATATTGAGCAGTACTTC,CATSSLGQYIEQYF
TRBD1,TRBJ1-1,.,TRBV28,TGTGCCAGCAGTTCCTGGACAGGGGGCGTTAAGGGGTCTTTGAACACTGAAGCTTTCTTT,CASSSWTGGVKGSLNTEAFF
.,TRBJ1-1,.,TRBV27,TGTGCCAGCAGTCTACCAACTCGGGACCCCCGAGGGAACACTGAAGCTTTCTTT,CASSLPTRDPRGNTEAFF
TRBD2,TRBJ2-7,.,TRBV7-3,TGTGCCAGCAGCGACCGACTAGCGGGAGCAGGCGAGCAGTACTTC,CASSDRLAGAGEQYF
.,TRBJ1-1,.,TRBV9,TGTGCCAGCAGCGTATCCAGGAACACTGAAGCTTTCTTT,CASSVSRNTEAFF
.,TRBJ1-1,.,TRBV7-8,TGTGCCAGCAGCAAGCGGGACATGCCTATGAACACTGAAGCTTTCTTT,CASSKRDMPMNTEAFF
.,TRBJ2-2,.,TRBV2,TGTGCCAGCAGTGCGACTGCTAGCACCGGGGAGCTGTTTTTT,CASSATASTGELFF
TRBD1,TRBJ1-1,.,TRBV7-2,TGTGCCAGCAGCTCCTCCGGGACAGGGAACACTGAAGCTTTCTTT,CASSSSGTGNTEAFF
.,TRBJ2-3,.,TRBV5-1,TGCGCCAGCAGTCCGAAACCGGGACCAACCTGGGAGGACACAGATACGCAGTATTTT,CASSPKPGPTWEDTDTQYF
.,TRBJ1-1,.,TRBV5-1,TGCGCCAGCAGCTTGGTAGGACAGAACACTGAAGCTTTCTTT,CASSLVGQNTEAFF
TRBD2,TRBJ2-7,.,TRBV7-2,TGTGCCAGCAGCCAGAGATTGCGGGAGACCCACGAGCAGTACTTC,CASSQRLRETHEQYF
.,TRBJ1-3,.,TRBV7-9,TGTGCCAGCAGCTTACTTGGACAGAGCTCTGGAAACACCATATATTTT,CASSLLGQSSGNTIYF
.,TRBJ2-6,.,TRBV5-6,TGTGCCAGCAGCTCGCCGGGAAAATGGGACTCTGGGGCCAACGTCCTGACTTTC,CASSSPGKWDSGANVLTF
TRBD1,TRBJ1-5,.,TRBV7-9,TGTGCCAGCAGCCCCGGGACAGGGGGCAATCAGCCCCAGCATTTT,CASSPGTGGNQPQHF
.,TRBJ2-3,.,TRBV5-1,TGCGCCAGCAGCCTCAACGGGTTGGGGACAGATACGCAGTATTTT,CASSLNGLGTDTQYF
.,TRBJ1-4,.,TRBV2,TGTGCCAGCAGTGAATGGATAACGGATGAAAAACTGTTTTTT,CASSEWITDEKLFF
.,TRBJ2-7,.,TRBV4-1,TGCGCCAGCAGGGGTTACTACGAGCAGTACTTC,CASRGYYEQYF
.,TRBJ1-2,.,TRBV4-1,TGCGCCAGCAGCTACGAAATAAATATGGGGGTTGGCTACACCTTC,CASSYEINMGVGYTF
.,TRBJ2-7,.,TRBV9,TGTGCCAGCAGCGTAGGCCCATCTGTTGGCGCCGAGCAGTACTTC,CASSVGPSVGAEQYF
.,TRBJ2-7,.,TRBV4-1,TGCGCCAGCAGCCAAGCGGCCGGACCCTACGAGCAGTACTTC,CASSQAAGPYEQYF
TRBD1,TRBJ2-2,.,TRBV6-5,TGTGCCAGCAGACTCGACAGGGCGAACACCGGGGAGCTGTTTTTT,CASRLDRANTGELFF
TRBD2,TRBJ2-2,.,TRBV4-1,TGCGCCAGCAGCCAAGAGGGACTAACCACCGGGGAGCTGTTTTTT,CASSQEGLTTGELFF